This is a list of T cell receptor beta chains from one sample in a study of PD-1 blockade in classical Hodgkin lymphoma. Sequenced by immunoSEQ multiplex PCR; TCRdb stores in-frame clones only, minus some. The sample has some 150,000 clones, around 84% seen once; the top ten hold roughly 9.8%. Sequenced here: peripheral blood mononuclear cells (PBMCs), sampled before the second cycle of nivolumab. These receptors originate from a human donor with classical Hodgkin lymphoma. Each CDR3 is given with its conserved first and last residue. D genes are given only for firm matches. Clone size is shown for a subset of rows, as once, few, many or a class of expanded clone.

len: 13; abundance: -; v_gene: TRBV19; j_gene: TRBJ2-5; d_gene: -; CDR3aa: CASSIGRTETQYF; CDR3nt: TGTGCCAGTAGTATAGGCAGGACAGAGACCCAGTACTTC
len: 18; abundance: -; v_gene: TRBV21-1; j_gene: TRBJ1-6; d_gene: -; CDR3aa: CASSKEKGSSSYNSPLHF; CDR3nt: TGTGCCAGCAGCAAAGAAAAGGGCTCGAGCTCCTATAATTCACCCCTCCACTTT
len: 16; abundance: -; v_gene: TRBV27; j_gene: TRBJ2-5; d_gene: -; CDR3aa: CASSSTISTSQETQYF; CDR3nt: TGTGCCAGCAGTTCGACTATAAGTACATCCCAAGAGACCCAGTACTTC
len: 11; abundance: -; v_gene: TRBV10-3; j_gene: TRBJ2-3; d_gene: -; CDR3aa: CAIRDTDTQYF; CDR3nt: TGTGCCATCAGAGACACAGATACGCAGTATTTT
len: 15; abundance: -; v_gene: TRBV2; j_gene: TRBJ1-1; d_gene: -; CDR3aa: CASSEFEALNTEAFF; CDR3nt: TGTGCCAGCAGTGAATTCGAAGCCTTGAACACTGAAGCTTTCTTT
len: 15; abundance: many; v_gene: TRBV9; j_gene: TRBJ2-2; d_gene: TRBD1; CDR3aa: CASKRTGAGAGELFF; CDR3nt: TGTGCCAGCAAGCGGACAGGGGCCGGGGCCGGGGAGCTGTTTTTT
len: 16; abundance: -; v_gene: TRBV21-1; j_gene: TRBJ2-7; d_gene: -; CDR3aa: CASSRGTAGVYYEQYF; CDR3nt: TGTGCCAGCAGCAGAGGGACAGCTGGGGTGTATTACGAGCAGTACTTC
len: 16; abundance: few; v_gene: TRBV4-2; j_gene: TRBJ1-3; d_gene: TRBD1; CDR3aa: CASSQAQGASGNTIYF; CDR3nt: TGTGCCAGCAGCCAAGCACAGGGGGCATCGGGAAACACCATATATTTT
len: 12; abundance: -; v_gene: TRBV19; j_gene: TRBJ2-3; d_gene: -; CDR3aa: CASGSLADTQYF; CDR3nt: TGTGCCAGTGGCTCGTTAGCAGATACGCAGTATTTT
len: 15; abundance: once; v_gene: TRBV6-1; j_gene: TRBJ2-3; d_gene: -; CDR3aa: CASSEAFDGGDTQYF; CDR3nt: TGTGCCAGCAGTGAAGCGTTCGATGGGGGAGATACGCAGTATTTT
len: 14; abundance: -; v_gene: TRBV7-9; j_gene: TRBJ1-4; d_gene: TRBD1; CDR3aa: CASSPGTGLEKLFF; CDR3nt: TGTGCCAGCAGCCCGGGGACAGGGCTTGAAAAACTGTTTTTT
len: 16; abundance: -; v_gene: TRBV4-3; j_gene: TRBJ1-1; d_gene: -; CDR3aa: CASSQGAGIMNTEAFF; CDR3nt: TGCGCCAGCAGCCAAGGGGCAGGGATTATGAACACTGAAGCTTTCTTT
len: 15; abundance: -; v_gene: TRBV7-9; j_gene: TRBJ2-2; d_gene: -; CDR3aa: CASSFRGADTGELFF; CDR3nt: TGTGCCAGCAGCTTTAGGGGGGCTGACACCGGGGAGCTGTTTTTT
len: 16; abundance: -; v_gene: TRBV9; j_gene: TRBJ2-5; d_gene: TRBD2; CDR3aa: CASSLGTSGAQETQYF; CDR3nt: TGTGCCAGCAGCTTGGGGACTAGCGGGGCTCAAGAGACCCAGTACTTC
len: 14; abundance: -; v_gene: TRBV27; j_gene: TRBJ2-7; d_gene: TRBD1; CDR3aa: CASSFGTGTYEQYF; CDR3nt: TGTGCCAGCAGTTTCGGGACAGGTACCTACGAGCAGTACTTC
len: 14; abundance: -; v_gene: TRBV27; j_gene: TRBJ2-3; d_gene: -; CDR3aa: CASSLSRWTDTQYF; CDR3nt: TGTGCCAGCAGTTTATCGAGGTGGACAGATACGCAGTATTTT
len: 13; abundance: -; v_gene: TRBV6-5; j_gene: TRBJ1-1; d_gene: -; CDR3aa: CASNGVVSTEAFF; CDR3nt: TGTGCCAGCAATGGGGTTGTGTCCACTGAAGCTTTCTTT
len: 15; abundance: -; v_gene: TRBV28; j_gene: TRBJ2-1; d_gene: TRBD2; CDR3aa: CASTRVGAGGIEQFF; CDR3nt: TGTGCCAGCACCAGAGTGGGAGCGGGAGGGATTGAGCAGTTCTTC
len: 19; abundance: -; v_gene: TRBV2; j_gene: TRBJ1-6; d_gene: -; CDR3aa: CASSVSPQGQADYNSPLHF; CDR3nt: TGTGCCAGCAGTGTGTCACCCCAAGGGCAGGCAGATTATAATTCACCCCTCCACTTT
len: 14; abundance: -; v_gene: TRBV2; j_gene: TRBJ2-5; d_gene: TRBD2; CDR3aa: CASSPRLAGETQYF; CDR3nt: TGTGCCAGCAGTCCTCGACTAGCCGGGGAGACCCAGTACTTC
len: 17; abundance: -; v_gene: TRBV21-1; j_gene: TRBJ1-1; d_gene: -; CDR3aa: CASSTRRMGQLNTEAFF; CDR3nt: TGTGCCAGCAGCACCCGAAGGATGGGACAATTGAACACTGAAGCTTTCTTT